This T cell receptor (beta chain) was identified during a study of cytomegalovirus exposure and HLA in healthy donors. This clone was counted only a few times. Its antigen is unidentified. Primers for the PCR totalled 60 Vbeta and 13 Jbeta. Repertoires were generated with immunoSEQ multiplex PCR, while TCRdb's copy carries only in-frame clones and drops some. The sample contains about 190,000 clones, roughly four fifths of which appear only once. Study-level results: Later analysis suggested links between common viral pathogens and several top significant clusters. TCR beta sequences reportedly predicted the HLA-A and HLA-B alleles of most subjects accurately. The authors confirmed in vitro that a few CMV-associated chains were specific for CMV antigens.

What was sequenced was PBMCs. This TCR derives from a man aged 35 to 55 in good health and CMV-seropositive.

CDR3 in DNA: TGTGCCAGCACCCTGGACAGGAGCTCCTACAATGAGCAGTTCTTC. The encoded protein is CASTLDRSSYNEQFF. The chain is built from TRBV2 and TRBJ2-1; the match to TRBD1 covers 7 bases. V dropped 7 bases and J dropped 0; count of bases not matched to a gene: 6. Per germline, CDR1 SNHLY and CDR2 FYNNEI. CDR3 length: 15 amino acids.